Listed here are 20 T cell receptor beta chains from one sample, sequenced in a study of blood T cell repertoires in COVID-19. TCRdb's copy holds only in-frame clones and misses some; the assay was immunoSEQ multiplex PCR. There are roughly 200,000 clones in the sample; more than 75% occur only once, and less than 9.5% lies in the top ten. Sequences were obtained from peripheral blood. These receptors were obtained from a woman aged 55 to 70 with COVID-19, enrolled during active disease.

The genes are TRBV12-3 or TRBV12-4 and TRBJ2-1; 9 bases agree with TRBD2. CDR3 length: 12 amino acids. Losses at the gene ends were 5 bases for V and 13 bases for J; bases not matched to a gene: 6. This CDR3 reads CASSEAGGKQFF. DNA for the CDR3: TGTGCCAGCAGTGAAGCGGGGGGTAAACAGTTCTTC.

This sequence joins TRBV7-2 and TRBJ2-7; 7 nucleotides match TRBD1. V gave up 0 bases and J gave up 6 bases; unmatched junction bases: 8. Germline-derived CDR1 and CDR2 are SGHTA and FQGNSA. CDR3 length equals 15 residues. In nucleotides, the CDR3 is TGTGCCAGCAGCTTAGCTGGCCAGGGGGTTCGCGAGCAGTACTTC. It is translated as CASSLAGQGVREQYF.

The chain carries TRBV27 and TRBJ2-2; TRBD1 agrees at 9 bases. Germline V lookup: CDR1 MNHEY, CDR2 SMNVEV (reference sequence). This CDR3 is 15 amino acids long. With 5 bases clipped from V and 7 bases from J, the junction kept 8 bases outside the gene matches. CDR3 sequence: CASSVNRGRGGELFF. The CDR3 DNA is TGTGCCAGCAGTGTTAACAGGGGGCGGGGCGGGGAGCTGTTTTTT.

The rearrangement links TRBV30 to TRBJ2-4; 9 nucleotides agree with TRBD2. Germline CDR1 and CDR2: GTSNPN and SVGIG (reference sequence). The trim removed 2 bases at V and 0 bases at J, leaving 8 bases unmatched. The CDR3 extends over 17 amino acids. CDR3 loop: CAWSIAGGGLAKNIQYF. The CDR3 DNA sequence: TGTGCCTGGAGTATTGCGGGAGGGGGGCTAGCCAAAAACATTCAGTACTTC. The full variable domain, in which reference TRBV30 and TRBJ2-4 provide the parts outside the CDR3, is SQTIHQWPATLVQPVGSPLSLECTVEGTSNPNLYWYRQAAGRGLQLLFYSVGIGQISSEVPQNLSASRPQDRQFILSSKKLLLSDSGFYLCAWSIAGGGLAKNIQYFGAGTRLSVL.

CDR3 nucleotides: TGTGCCACCACCCCGGGACAGTCCTACGAGCAGTACGTC. Protein product: CATTPGQSYEQYV. The J gene is TRBJ2-7, the V gene TRBV24-1; 7 nucleotides agree with TRBD1. Germline trimming cut 8 bases from V and 1 base from J; bases unmatched to any gene: 4. CDR3 length: 13 amino acids. Germline CDR1 and CDR2: KGHDR and SFDVKD.

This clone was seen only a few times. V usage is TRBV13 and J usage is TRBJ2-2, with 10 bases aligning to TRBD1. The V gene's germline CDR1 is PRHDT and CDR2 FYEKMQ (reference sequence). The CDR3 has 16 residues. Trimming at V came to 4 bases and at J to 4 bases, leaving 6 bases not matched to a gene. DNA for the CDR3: TGTGCCAGCAGCTGGTCAAGGGACAGGGGCACCGGGGAGCTGTTTTTT. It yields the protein CASSWSRDRGTGELFF.

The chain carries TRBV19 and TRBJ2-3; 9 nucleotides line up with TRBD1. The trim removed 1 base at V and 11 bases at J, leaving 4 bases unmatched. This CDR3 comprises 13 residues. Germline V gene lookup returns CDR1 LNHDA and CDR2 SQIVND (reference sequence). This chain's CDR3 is CASSIGQDRGQYF. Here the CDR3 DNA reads TGTGCCAGTAGTATAGGGCAGGACAGGGGGCAGTATTTT.

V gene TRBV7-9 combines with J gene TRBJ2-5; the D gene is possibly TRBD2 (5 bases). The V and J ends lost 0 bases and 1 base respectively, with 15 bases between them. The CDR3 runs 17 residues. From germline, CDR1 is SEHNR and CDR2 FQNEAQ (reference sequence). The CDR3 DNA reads TGTGCCAGCAGCTTAGCCGAGGGCATCTCTAGCCAAGAGACCCAGTACTTC. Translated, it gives CASSLAEGISSQETQYF.

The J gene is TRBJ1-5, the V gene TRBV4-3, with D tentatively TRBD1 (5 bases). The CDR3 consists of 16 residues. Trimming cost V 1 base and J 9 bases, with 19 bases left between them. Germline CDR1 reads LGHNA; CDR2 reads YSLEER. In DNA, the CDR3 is TGCGCCAGCAGCCAAGCTTGGCAGGGATCTATATGGCCCCAGCATTTT. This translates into CASSQAWQGSIWPQHF.

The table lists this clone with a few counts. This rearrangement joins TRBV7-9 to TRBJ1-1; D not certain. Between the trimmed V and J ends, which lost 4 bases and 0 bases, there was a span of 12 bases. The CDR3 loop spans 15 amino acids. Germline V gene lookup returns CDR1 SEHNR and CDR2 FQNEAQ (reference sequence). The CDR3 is CASSSGWDLNTEAFF. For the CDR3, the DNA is TGTGCCAGCAGCTCGGGATGGGATTTGAACACTGAAGCTTTCTTT.

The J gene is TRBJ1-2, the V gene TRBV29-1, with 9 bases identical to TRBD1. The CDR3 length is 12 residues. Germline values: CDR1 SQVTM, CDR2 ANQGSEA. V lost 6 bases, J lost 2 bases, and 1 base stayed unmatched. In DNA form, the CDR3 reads TGCAGCGTACAGGGGGCGAACTATGGCTACACCTTC. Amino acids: CSVQGANYGYTF.

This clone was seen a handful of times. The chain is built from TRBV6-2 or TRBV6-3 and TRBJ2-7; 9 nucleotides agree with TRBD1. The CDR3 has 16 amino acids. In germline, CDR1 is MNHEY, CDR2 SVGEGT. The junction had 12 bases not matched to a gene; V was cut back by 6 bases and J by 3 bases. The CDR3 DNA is TGTGCCAGCAGCGAATCCCTGGGGACAGGGATCTACGAGCAGTACTTC. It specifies CASSESLGTGIYEQYF.

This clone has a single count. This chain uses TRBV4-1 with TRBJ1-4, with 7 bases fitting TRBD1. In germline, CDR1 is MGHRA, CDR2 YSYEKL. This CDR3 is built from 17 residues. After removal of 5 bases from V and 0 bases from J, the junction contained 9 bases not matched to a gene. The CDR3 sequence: CASSSKDRSTTNEKLFF. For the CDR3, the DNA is TGCGCCAGCAGCTCAAAGGACAGGTCGACAACTAATGAAAAACTGTTTTTT.

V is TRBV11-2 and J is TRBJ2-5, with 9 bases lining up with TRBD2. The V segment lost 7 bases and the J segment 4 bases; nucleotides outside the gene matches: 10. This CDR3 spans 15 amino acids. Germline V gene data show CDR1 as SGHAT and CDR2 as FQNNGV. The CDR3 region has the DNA TGTGCCAGCACCCCCGGGACTAGCTTACGAGAGACCCAGTACTTC. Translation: CASTPGTSLRETQYF. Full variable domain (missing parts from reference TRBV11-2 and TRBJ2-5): EAGVAQSPRYKIIEKRQSVAFWCNPISGHATLYWYQQILGQGPKLLIQFQNNGVVDDSQLPKDRFSAERLKGVDSTLKIQPAKLEDSAVYLCASTPGTSLRETQYFGPGTRLLVL.

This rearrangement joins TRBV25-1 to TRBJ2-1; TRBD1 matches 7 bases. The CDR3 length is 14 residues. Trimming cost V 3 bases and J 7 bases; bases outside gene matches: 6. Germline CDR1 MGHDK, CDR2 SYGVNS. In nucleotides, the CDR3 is TGTGCCAGCAGTGACTGGGACAGACGGAATGAGCAGTTCTTC. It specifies CASSDWDRRNEQFF.

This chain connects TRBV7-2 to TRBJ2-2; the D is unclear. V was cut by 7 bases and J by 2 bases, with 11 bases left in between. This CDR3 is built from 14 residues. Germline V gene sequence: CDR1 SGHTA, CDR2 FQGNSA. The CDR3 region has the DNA TGTGCCAGCACCCTCCTACCAAACACCGGGGAGCTGTTTTTT. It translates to CASTLLPNTGELFF.

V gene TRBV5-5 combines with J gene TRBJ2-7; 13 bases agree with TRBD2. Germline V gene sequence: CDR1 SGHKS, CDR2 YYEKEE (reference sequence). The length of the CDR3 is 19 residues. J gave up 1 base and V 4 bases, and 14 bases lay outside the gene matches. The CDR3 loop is CASSGVGRTSGSGSYEQYF. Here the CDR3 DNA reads TGTGCCAGCAGCGGGGTAGGTCGGACTAGCGGGAGTGGATCCTACGAGCAGTACTTC.

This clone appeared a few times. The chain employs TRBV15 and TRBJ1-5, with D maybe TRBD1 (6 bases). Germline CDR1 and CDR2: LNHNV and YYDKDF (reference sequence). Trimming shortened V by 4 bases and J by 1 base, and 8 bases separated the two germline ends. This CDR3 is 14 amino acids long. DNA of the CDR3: TGTGCCACCAGCATAACAGGGAGCAATCAGCCCCAGCATTTT. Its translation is CATSITGSNQPQHF.

This CDR3 reads CASSARWSGGQETQYF. CDR3 nucleotide sequence: TGTGCCAGCAGTGCTCGATGGAGCGGGGGCCAAGAGACCCAGTACTTC. This chain uses TRBV6-1 with TRBJ2-5, with 8 bases aligning to TRBD2. Germline assignment: CDR1 MNHNS and CDR2 SASEGT. Trimming cost V 4 bases and J 1 base; bases outside gene matches: 8. The CDR3 loop spans 16 amino acids.

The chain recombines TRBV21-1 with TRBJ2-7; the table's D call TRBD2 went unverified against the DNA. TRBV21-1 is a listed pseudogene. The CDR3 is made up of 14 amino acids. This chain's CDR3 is CASSLPGLSYEQYF. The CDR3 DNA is TGTGCCAGCAGCTTACCGGGACTCTCCTACGAGCAGTACTTC.